These 6 T cell receptor beta chains were all obtained from the same sample, sequenced in a study of blood T cell repertoires in COVID-19. Produced via immunoSEQ multiplex PCR; TCRdb's table is partial and in-frame only. This sample yields about 91,000 clones, of which around 88% are seen a single time; roughly 8.1% belongs to the top ten. The specimen was peripheral blood. These receptors came from a woman in her sixties or seventies with acute or convalescent COVID-19.

The rearrangement links TRBV3-1 (or the pseudogene TRBV3-2) to TRBJ2-7; 8 bases are shared with TRBD2. From germline, CDR1 is LGHDT and CDR2 YNNKEL (reference sequence). The V and J ends lost 0 bases and 4 bases, in that order; junction bases with no gene match: 8. This CDR3 has 16 amino acids. The CDR3 here is CASSQDFGTRGYEQYF. For the CDR3, the DNA is TGTGCCAGCAGCCAAGATTTCGGGACTAGGGGATACGAGCAGTACTTC.

This rearrangement joins TRBV28 to TRBJ2-2, with 10 bases identical to TRBD1. This CDR3 has 16 amino acids. The germline V gene encodes CDR1 MDHEN and CDR2 SYDVKM. V lost 6 bases, J lost 2 bases, and 6 bases stayed unmatched. In DNA form, the CDR3 reads TGTGCCAGCAGAGTCCGGACAGGGGGAAACACCGGGGAGCTGTTTTTT. Translated, it gives CASRVRTGGNTGELFF.

This chain uses TRBV18 with TRBJ1-5, with a weak D call TRBD1 (6 bases). CDR1 and CDR2 from the germline V gene are KGHSH and LQKENI. The CDR3 is 12 amino acids. The germline V and J ends were trimmed by 8 bases and 6 bases, with 11 bases remaining between them. For the CDR3, the DNA is TGTGCCAGCAACATGGGGGCTCAGCCCCAGCATTTT. Its protein is CASNMGAQPQHF.

This clone has just a few counts. CDR3 sequence reads: CATHGRTGGFEQYF. In DNA, the CDR3 is TGTGCCACCCATGGTCGGACAGGGGGCTTCGAGCAGTACTTC. This chain links TRBV6-5 with TRBJ2-7, with 11 nucleotides matching TRBD1. The CDR3 is made up of 14 amino acids. Germline V gives CDR1 MNHEY, CDR2 SVGAGI. The V segment lost 10 bases and the J segment 6 bases; nucleotides outside the gene matches: 11.

This clone has only a few counts. The CDR3 region is CASSDEQVLSSYEQYF. CDR3 nucleotides: TGTGCCAGCAGTGATGAACAGGTACTGAGCTCCTACGAGCAGTACTTC. The chain recombines TRBV6-1 with TRBJ2-7; tentatively, D is TRBD1 (5 bases). The CDR3 is 16 residues long. The V gene's germline CDR1 is MNHNS and CDR2 SASEGT. V lost 3 bases, J lost 0 bases, and 15 bases lay in between.

This sequence joins TRBV24-1 and TRBJ2-2; TRBD1 matches at 8 bases. V was pared by 7 bases and J by 7 bases, with 7 bases of the junction left unmatched. The CDR3 has 14 residues. The V gene's germline CDR1 is KGHDR and CDR2 SFDVKD. Written as DNA, the CDR3 is TGTGCCACCAGGGGGACAGGAGATGTCGGGGAGCTGTTTTTT. The encoded protein is CATRGTGDVGELFF.